This T cell receptor (beta chain) was recorded in a study of Graves' ophthalmopathy and Graves' hyperthyroidism. RNA transcripts served as template for amplifying TCR beta CDR3 sequences. RT-PCR was first run with HTBI primers, then multiplex PCR in a second round. TCRdb fed the multiplex PCR reads into MiXCR, producing one record per CDR3 protein. Of roughly 400,000 distinct CDR3 sequences in the sample, roughly 14% were seen once. Study-level points and caveats: In blood appeared most of the expanded thyroid clonotypes whose frequency exceeded 0.001.

There are 11 residues in the CDR3. The germline CDR1 and CDR2 sequences are SQVTM and ANQGSEA. Trimming stripped 5 bases from V and 0 bases from J, with 4 bases between. Hyperthyroidism in these 18- to 65-year-old patients was newly diagnosed, lasting under 2 months. Orbital computed tomography, together with clinical symptoms, serum thyroxine, TRAb and thyroid ultrasound, was used for diagnosis. This clonotype has ten or more counts. Its cognate antigen is unknown. Sequenced sample: peripheral blood. This clonotype was sampled from a woman aged 18-30 years with stable Graves' hyperthyroidism. This chain uses TRBV29-1 with TRBJ1-1, with D uncertain. The CDR3 here is CSVRLNTEAFF. The CDR3 DNA is TGCAGCGTTCGACTGAACACTGAAGCTTTCTTT.